The 14 T cell receptor beta chains below were found in one sample sequenced in a study of shared clonotypes between healthy human individuals. Profiled with immunoSEQ multiplex PCR; TCRdb holds only in-frame clones, not every one. Altogether about 380,000 clones are present, just over 95% being singletons, with the ten largest covering approximately 0.32%. Sequencing input: memory CD8+ T cells sorted from blood. The subset was: CD45RO+ cells pooled with CCR7-negative TemRA cells. All receptors derive from a man aged 30 to 45 in good health.

This rearrangement joins TRBV7-2 to TRBJ1-3; TRBD1 might be the D (5 bases). The CDR3 runs to 15 residues. V shed 2 bases and J shed 3 bases, with 11 bases lying between them. Looked up from germline, CDR1 is SGHTA and CDR2 is FQGNSA. The CDR3 loop is CASSLRWGNGNTIYF. The CDR3 DNA is TGTGCCAGCAGCTTAAGATGGGGGAATGGAAACACCATATATTTT.

The rearrangement links TRBV6-1 to TRBJ1-1, with TRBD1 matching 7 bases. Unmatched junction bases numbered 7, after V lost 2 bases and J lost 10 bases. This CDR3 spans 13 amino acids. The germline CDR1 and CDR2 sequences are MNHNS and SASEGT. This CDR3 reads CASSEREGARAFF. CDR3 sequence (DNA): TGTGCCAGCAGTGAAAGGGAGGGGGCTAGAGCTTTCTTT.

V is TRBV30 and J is TRBJ2-4, with D maybe TRBD2 (6 bases). The V end lost 2 bases, the J end lost 0 bases, and 17 bases lay between the germline ends. Germline values: CDR1 GTSNPN, CDR2 SVGIG (reference sequence). This CDR3 has 17 residues. The CDR3 reads CAWSHGWAGLAKNIQYF. CDR3 bases: TGTGCCTGGAGTCACGGTTGGGCGGGATTAGCCAAAAACATTCAGTACTTC.

This clone has a single count. The chain links TRBV11-1 to TRBJ2-7; D gene unclear. With 4 bases removed from V and 0 bases from J, the gap between germline ends came to 1 base. Germline V gene data show CDR1 as SGHAT and CDR2 as FQDESV (reference sequence). The CDR3 is 11 amino acids. CDR3 DNA: TGTGCCAGCAGCTCCTCCTACGAGCAGTACTTC. This translates into CASSSSYEQYF. The full variable domain, completed using reference TRBV11-1 and TRBJ2-7, is EAEVAQSPRYKITEKSQAVAFWCDPISGHATLYWYRQILGQGPELLVQFQDESVVDDSQLPKDRFSAERLKGVDSTLKIQPAELGDSAMYLCASSSSYEQYFGPGTRLTVT.

This chain connects TRBV15 to TRBJ1-3; D remains ambiguous. CDR3 length equals 18 residues. The germline gives CDR1 LNHNV, CDR2 YYDKDF (reference sequence). V was clipped by 0 bases and J by 0 bases, with 15 bases between them. The CDR3 DNA reads as TGTGCCACCAGCAGAGATAGGCTTGACATATCCTCTGGAAACACCATATATTTT. It yields the protein CATSRDRLDISSGNTIYF. The entire variable domain, with the rest obtained from reference TRBV15 and TRBJ1-3, is as follows: DAMVIQNPRYQVTQFGKPVTLSCSQTLNHNVMYWYQQKSSQAPKLLFHYYDKDFNNEADTPDNFQSRRPNTSFCFLDIRSPGLGDTAMYLCATSRDRLDISSGNTIYFGEGSWLTVV.

CDR3 residues: CASRPDRNTGELFF. The CDR3 DNA is TGTGCCAGTCGCCCGGACAGGAACACCGGGGAGCTGTTTTTT. The rearrangement links TRBV19 to TRBJ2-2, with a weak D call TRBD1 (6 bases). V was trimmed by 8 bases and J by 1 base, leaving 11 bases between them. Looked up from germline, CDR1 is LNHDA and CDR2 is SQIVND (reference sequence). This CDR3 spans 14 amino acids.

The chain recombines TRBV7-9 with TRBJ2-4, with TRBD1 matching 9 bases. The V gene end was trimmed by 3 bases and the J gene end by 7 bases; junction bases not matched to a gene: 7. The CDR3 is 15 amino acids. CDR1 is SEHNR and CDR2 is FQNEAQ in the germline V gene (reference sequence). This chain's CDR3 is CASSLSTGGRNIQYF. The CDR3 DNA sequence: TGTGCCAGCAGCTTGTCGACAGGGGGTCGGAACATTCAGTACTTC.

The rearrangement joins TRBV4-2 to TRBJ2-7; TRBD2 matches 7 bases. Per germline, CDR1 LGHNA and CDR2 YNFKEQ. This CDR3 is built from 17 residues. V lost 0 bases and J lost 0; bases outside the gene matches: 8. The CDR3 DNA reads TGTGCCAGCAGCCAAGATGGCCTAGCGGTCATCTCCTACGAGCAGTACTTC. Translated, it gives CASSQDGLAVISYEQYF.

The V and J genes are TRBV29-1 and TRBJ2-1, with D possibly being TRBD1 or TRBD2 (5 bases each). V was cut by 4 bases and J by 2 bases, with 12 bases left in between. The CDR3 is 14 amino acids. Per germline, CDR1 SQVTM and CDR2 ANQGSEA. The CDR3 loop is CSVGHGAPYNEQFF. The CDR3 coding sequence is TGCAGCGTTGGTCACGGGGCCCCCTACAATGAGCAGTTCTTC.

The chain recombines TRBV6-1 with TRBJ2-7, with 7 bases that match TRBD2. The germline gives CDR1 MNHNS, CDR2 SASEGT. This CDR3 has 15 amino acids. J gave up 2 bases and V 2 bases, and 6 bases lay outside the gene matches. In DNA, the CDR3 is TGTGCCAGCAGTGAAACCGGACTAGGCGCCTACGAGCAGTACTTC. Translated, it gives CASSETGLGAYEQYF.

This chain uses TRBV30 with TRBJ2-5; D ambiguous. Per germline, CDR1 GTSNPN and CDR2 SVGIG (reference sequence). The CDR3 sequence is 12 residues long. Trimming shortened V by 3 bases and J by 5 bases, and 10 bases separated the two germline ends. Here the CDR3 DNA reads TGTGCCTGGAGCCCTAGTCGGGAGACCCAGTACTTC. This codes for CAWSPSRETQYF.

The sample holds one count of this clone. This chain links TRBV5-4 with TRBJ2-7; 8 bases line up with TRBD2. Germline V gene lookup returns CDR1 SGHNT and CDR2 YYREEE (reference sequence). The length of the CDR3 is 14 residues. Unmatched junction bases numbered 4, after V lost 0 bases and J lost 5 bases. CDR3 in DNA: TGTGCCAGCAGCTTGGGCGGACTAGCCCACGAGCAGTACTTC. Protein product: CASSLGGLAHEQYF.

The chain recombines TRBV28 with TRBJ1-2, with D possibly TRBD1 on 5 matching bases. The CDR3 runs to 13 residues. Germline V CDR1 and CDR2: MDHEN, SYDVKM. Trimming cost V 6 bases and J 3 bases, with 11 bases left between them. CDR3 protein: CASRLTEHYGYTF. As DNA, the CDR3 is TGTGCCAGCAGGCTGACAGAACACTATGGCTACACCTTC.

The chain combines TRBV27 with TRBJ1-2; D is unclear. This CDR3 contains 11 residues. Between the trimmed V and J ends, which lost 8 bases and 8 bases, there was a span of 12 bases. Germline V CDR1 and CDR2: MNHEY, SMNVEV (reference sequence). CDR3 region: CASLPEGGYTF. CDR3 in DNA: TGTGCCAGCCTACCCGAAGGCGGCTACACCTTC.